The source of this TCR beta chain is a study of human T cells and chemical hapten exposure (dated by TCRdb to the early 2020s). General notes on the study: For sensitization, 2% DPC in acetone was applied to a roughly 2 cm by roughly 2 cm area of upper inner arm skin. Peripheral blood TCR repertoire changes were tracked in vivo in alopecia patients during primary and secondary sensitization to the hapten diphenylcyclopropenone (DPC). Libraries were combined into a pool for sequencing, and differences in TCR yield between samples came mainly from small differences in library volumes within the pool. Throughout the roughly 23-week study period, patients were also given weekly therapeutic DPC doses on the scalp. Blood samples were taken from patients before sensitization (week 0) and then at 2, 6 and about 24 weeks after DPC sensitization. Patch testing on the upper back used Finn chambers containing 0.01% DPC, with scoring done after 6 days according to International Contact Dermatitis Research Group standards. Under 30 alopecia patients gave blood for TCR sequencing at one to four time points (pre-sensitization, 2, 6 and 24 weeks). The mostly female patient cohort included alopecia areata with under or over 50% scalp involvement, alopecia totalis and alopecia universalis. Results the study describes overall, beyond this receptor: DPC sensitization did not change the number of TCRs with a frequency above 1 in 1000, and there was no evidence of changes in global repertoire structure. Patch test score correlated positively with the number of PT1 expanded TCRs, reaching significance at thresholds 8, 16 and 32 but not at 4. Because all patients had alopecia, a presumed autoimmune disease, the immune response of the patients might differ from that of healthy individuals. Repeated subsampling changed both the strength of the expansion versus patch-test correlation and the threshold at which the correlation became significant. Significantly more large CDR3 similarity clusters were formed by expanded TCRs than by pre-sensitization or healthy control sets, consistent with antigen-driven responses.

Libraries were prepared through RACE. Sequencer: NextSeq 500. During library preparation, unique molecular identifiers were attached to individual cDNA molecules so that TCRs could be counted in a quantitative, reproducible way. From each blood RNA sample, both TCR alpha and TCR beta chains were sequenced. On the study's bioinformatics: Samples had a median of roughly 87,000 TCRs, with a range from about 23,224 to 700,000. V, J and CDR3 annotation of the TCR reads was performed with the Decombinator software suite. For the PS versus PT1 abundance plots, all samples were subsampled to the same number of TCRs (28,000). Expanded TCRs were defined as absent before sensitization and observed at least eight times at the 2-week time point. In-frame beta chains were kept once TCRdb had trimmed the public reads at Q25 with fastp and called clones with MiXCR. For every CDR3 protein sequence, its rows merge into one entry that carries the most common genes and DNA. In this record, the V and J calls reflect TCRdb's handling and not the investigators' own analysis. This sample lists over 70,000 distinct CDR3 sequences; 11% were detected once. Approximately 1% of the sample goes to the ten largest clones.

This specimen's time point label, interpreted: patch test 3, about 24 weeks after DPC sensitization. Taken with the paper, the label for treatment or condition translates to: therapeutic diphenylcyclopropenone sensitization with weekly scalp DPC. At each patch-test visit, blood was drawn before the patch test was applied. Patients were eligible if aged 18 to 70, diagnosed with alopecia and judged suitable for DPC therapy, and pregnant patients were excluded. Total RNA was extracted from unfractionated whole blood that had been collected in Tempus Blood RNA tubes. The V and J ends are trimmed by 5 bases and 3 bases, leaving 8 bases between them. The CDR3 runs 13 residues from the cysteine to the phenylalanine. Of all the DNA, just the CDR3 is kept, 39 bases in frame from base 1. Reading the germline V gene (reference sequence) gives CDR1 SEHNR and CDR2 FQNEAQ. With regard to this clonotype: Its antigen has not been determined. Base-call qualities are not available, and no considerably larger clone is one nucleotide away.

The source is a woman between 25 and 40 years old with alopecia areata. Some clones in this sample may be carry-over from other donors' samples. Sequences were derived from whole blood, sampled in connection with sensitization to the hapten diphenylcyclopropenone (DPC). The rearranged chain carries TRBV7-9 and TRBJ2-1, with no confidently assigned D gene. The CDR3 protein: CASSKNIYNEQFF. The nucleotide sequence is TGTGCCAGCAGCAAGAATATCTACAATGAGCAGTTCTTC.